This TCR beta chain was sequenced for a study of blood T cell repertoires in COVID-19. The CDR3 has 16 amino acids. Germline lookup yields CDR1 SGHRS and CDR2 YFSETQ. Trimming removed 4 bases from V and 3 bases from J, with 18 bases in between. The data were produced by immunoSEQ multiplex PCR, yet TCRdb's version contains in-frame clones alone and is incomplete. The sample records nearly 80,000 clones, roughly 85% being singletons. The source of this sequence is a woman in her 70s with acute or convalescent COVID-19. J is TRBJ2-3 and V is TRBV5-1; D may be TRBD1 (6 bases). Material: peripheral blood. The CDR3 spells CASSPEGGVGTDTQYF. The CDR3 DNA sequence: TGCGCCAGCAGCCCTGAAGGGGGAGTGGGGACAGATACGCAGTATTTT.